This TCR beta chain was observed in a study of T cell changes during pregnancy in multiple sclerosis. The CDR3 length is 12 residues. The germline V gene has CDR1 SQVTM and CDR2 ANQGSEA. V lost 6 bases, J lost 8 bases, and 16 bases lay in between. The data were produced by immunoSEQ multiplex PCR, yet TCRdb's version contains in-frame clones alone and is incomplete. The table lists 35,000 to 45,000 clones, approximately 90% of them singletons, with 0.45% to 0.65% in the top ten. The TCR originated in a female donor with multiple sclerosis, enrolled in a pregnancy study. The V call is TRBV29-1, the J call TRBJ1-2; D may be TRBD1 (6 bases). Sequences were derived from CD4+ T cells from peripheral blood mononuclear cells, sampled before pregnancy. CDR3: CSVNRVTGGYTF. As DNA, the CDR3 is TGCAGCGTCAACAGGGTAACGGGCGGCTACACCTTC.